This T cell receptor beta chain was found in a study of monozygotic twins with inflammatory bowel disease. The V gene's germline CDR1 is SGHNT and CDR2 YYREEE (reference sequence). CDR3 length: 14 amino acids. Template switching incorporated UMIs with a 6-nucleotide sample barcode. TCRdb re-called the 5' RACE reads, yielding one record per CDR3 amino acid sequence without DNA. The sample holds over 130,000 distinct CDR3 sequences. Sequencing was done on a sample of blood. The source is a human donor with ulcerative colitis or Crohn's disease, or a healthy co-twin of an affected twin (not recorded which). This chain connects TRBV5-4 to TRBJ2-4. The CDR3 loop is CASSPEIAKNIQYF. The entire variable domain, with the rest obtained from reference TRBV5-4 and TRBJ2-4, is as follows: ETGVTQSPTHLIKTRGQQVTLRCSSQSGHNTVSWYQQALGQGPQFIFQYYREEENGRGNFPPRFSGLQFPNYSSELNVNALELDDSALYLCASSPEIAKNIQYFGAGTRLSVL.